This TCR beta chain was documented in a study of radiotherapy plus CTLA-4 blockade in lung cancer. As for the study in general: There were objective responses in approximately 20% of patients, and roughly 32% had disease control.

Produced via immunoSEQ multiplex PCR; TCRdb's table is partial and in-frame only. The data contain around 45,000 clones, 73% of them seen just once; the ten biggest clones take up roughly 3.5%. General observations from the study: Among blood TCR repertoires after radiotherapy plus ipilimumab, tumor-derived clones expanded. The best prediction of response reportedly came from early blood T cell clone dynamics, with interferon-beta.

A word on this clone: What it recognizes is unknown.

The source material was peripheral blood, sampled from a patient treated with radiotherapy plus ipilimumab. This sequence was found in a human donor with non-small cell lung cancer who had a complete response to radiotherapy plus ipilimumab.

In DNA, the CDR3 is TGTGCCAGCAGCTTATCTTCTGCTGAAGCTTTCTTT. Translation gives CASSLSSAEAFF. This chain joins TRBV11-2 and TRBJ1-1; D remains unclear. The germline V gene has CDR1 SGHAT and CDR2 FQNNGV. This CDR3 contains 12 residues. The ends were cut back, 2 bases at V and 6 bases at J, with 7 bases in the middle.